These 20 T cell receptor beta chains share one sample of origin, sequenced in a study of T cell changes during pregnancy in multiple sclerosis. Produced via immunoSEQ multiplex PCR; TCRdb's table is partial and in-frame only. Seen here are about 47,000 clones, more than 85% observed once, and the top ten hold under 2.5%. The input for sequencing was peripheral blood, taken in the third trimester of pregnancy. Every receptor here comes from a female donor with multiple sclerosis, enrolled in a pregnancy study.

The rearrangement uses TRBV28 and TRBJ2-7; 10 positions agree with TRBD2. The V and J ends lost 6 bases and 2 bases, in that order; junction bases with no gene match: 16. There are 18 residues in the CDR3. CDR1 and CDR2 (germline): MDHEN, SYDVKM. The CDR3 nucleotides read TGTGCCAGCAGGGAAAGCCCCCGGCTAGCGGGAGTCCCCTACGAGCAGTACTTC. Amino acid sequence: CASRESPRLAGVPYEQYF.

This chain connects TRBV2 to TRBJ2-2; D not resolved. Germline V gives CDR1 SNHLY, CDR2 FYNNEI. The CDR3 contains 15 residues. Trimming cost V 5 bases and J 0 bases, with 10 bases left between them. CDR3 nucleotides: TGTGCCAGCAGTAGACTCAACGCGAACACCGGGGAGCTGTTTTTT. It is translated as CASSRLNANTGELFF.

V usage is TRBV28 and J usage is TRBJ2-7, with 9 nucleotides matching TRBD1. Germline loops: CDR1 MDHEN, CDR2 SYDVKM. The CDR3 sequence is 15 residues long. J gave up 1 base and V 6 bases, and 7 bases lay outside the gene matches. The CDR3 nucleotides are TGTGCCAGCAGCCCCCCGGGACAGGGTTCCTACGAGCAGTACTTC. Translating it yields CASSPPGQGSYEQYF.

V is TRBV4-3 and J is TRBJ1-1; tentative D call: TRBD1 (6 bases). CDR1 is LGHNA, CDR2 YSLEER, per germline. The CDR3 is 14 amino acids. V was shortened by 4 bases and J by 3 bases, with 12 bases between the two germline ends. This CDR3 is CASSRKQGDTEAFF. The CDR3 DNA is TGCGCCAGCAGCCGGAAACAGGGAGACACTGAAGCTTTCTTT.

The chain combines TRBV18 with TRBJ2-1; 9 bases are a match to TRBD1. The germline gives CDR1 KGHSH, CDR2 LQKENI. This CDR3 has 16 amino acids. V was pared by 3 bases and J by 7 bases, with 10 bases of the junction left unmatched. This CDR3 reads CASSPTGTGQGNEQFF. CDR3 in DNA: TGTGCCAGCTCACCCACCGGGACAGGGCAAGGGAATGAGCAGTTCTTC.

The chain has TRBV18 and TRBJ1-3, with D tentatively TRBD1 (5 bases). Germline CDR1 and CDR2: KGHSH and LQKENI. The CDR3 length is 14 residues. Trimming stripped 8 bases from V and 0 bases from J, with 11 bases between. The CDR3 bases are TGTGCCAGCCTCGACCAGGGCTCTGGAAACACCATATATTTT. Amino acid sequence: CASLDQGSGNTIYF.

As DNA, the CDR3 is TGTGCCAGCAGCAAGCACCGGGACAGCTCCTACGAGCAGTACTTC. Translated, it gives CASSKHRDSSYEQYF. The V and J genes are TRBV21-1 and TRBJ2-7; no check of the table's D call, TRBD1, against the DNA was made. TRBV21-1 has pseudogene status. The CDR3 loop spans 15 amino acids.

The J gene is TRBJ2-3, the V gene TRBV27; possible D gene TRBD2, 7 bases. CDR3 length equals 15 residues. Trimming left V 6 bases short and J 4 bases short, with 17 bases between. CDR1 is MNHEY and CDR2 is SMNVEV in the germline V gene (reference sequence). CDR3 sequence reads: CASSPRGRGADTQYF. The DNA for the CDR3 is TGTGCCAGCAGCCCCCGGGGGAGGGGGGCAGATACGCAGTATTTT.

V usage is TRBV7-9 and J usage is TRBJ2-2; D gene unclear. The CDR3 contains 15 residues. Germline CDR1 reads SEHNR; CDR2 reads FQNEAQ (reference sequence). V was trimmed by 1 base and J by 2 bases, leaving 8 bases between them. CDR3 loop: CASSLETFNTGELFF. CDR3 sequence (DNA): TGTGCCAGCAGCTTAGAGACATTCAACACCGGGGAGCTGTTTTTT.

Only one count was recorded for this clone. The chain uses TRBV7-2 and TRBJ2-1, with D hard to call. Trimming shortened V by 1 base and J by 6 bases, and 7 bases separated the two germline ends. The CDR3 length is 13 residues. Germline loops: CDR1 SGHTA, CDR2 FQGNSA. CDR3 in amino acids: CASSLGLFNEQFF. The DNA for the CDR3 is TGTGCCAGCAGCTTAGGTCTTTTCAATGAGCAGTTCTTC.

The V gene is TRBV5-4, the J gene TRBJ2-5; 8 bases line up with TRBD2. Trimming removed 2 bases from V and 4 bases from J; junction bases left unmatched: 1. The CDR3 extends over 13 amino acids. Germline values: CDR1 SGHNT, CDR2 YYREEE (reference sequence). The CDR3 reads CASSFGTRETQYF. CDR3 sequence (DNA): TGTGCCAGCAGCTTTGGGACTAGAGAGACCCAGTACTTC.

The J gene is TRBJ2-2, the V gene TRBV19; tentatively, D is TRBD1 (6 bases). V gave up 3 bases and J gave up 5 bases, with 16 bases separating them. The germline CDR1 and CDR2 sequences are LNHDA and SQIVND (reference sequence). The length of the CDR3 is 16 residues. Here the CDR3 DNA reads TGTGCCAGTAGTATCTCACTTCCCAGGGGTACCGGGGAGCTGTTTTTT. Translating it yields CASSISLPRGTGELFF.

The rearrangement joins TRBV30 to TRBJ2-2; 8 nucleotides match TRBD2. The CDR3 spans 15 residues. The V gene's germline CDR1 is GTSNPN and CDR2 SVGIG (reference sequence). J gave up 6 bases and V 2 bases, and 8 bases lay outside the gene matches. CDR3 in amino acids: CAWSITSGGAGELFF. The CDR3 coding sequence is TGTGCCTGGAGTATAACTAGCGGAGGGGCCGGGGAGCTGTTTTTT.

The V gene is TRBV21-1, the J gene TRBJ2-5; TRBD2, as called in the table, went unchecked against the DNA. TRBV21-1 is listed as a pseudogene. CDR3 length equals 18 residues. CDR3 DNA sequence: TGTGCCAGCAGCAAGATCCCTCGTGGGACTAGCGGGTTTGAGACCCAGTACTTC. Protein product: CASSKIPRGTSGFETQYF.

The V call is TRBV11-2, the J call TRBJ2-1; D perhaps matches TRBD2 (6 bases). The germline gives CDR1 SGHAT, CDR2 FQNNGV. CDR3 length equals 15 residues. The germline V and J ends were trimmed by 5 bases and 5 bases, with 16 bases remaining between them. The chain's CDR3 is CASSTQPGSDNEQFF. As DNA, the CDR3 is TGTGCCAGCAGCACTCAACCCGGGAGCGACAATGAGCAGTTCTTC. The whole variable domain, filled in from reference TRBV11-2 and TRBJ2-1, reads EAGVAQSPRYKIIEKRQSVAFWCNPISGHATLYWYQQILGQGPKLLIQFQNNGVVDDSQLPKDRFSAERLKGVDSTLKIQPAKLEDSAVYLCASSTQPGSDNEQFFGPGTRLTVL.

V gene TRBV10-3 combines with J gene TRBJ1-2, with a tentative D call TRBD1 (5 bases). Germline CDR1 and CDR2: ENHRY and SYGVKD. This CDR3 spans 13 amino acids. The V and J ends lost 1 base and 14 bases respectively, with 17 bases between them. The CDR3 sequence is CAISELVGLEVTF. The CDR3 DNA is TGTGCCATCAGTGAGTTGGTGGGGCTAGAAGTTACCTTC.

CDR3 protein: CASSELAGGGDEQFF. CDR3 bases: TGTGCCAGCAGTGAACTAGCGGGAGGTGGGGATGAGCAGTTCTTC. V is TRBV2 and J is TRBJ2-1; 11 bases are a match to TRBD2. J lost 8 bases, V lost 2 bases, and 5 bases had no gene match. Germline lookup yields CDR1 SNHLY and CDR2 FYNNEI. This CDR3 has 15 amino acids.

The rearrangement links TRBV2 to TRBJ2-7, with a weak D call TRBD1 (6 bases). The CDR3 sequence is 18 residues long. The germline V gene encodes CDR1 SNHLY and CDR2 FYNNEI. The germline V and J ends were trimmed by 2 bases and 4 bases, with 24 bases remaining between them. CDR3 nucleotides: TGTGCCAGCAGTGAATCCACAGGGATTGGGAAGTCCATGTACGAGCAGTACTTC. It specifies CASSESTGIGKSMYEQYF.

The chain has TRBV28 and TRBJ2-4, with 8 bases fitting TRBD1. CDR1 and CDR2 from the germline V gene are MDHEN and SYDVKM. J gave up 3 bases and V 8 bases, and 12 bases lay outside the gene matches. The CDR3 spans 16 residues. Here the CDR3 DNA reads TGTGCCAGCGGACTTCCAGGGGGCGCCGGCAAAAACATTCAGTACTTC. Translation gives CASGLPGGAGKNIQYF.

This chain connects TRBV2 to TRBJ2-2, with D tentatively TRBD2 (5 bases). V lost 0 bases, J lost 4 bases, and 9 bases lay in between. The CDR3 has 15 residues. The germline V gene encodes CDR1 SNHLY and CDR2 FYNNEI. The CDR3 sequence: CASSEATGVTGELFF. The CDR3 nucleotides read TGTGCCAGCAGTGAAGCAACCGGGGTCACCGGGGAGCTGTTTTTT.